This T cell receptor (beta chain) was identified during a study of cytomegalovirus exposure and HLA in healthy donors. Clones were read by immunoSEQ multiplex PCR, and TCRdb kept only the in-frame ones, dropping some. The table includes about 73,000 clones, approximately 95% detected once. Germline V gene data show CDR1 as SGHDT and CDR2 as YYEEEE. There are 15 residues in the CDR3. Trimming took off 4 bases at V and 4 bases at J, with 15 bases between the two ends. This clone was found once. Its antigen is as yet unknown. Regarding the study as a whole: Reports showed the classifier diagnosing cytomegalovirus status with high specificity and sensitivity. Among TCR beta chains, those listed as cytomegalovirus-associated numbered roughly 150.

Sequenced input: PBMCs. This chain joins TRBV5-6 and TRBJ1-3; no definite D call. The clonotype comes from a man aged 18 to 29 in good health and CMV-seronegative. The CDR3 reads CASSPDARGGNTIYF. The CDR3 nucleotides are TGTGCCAGCAGCCCAGACGCCCGAGGGGGAAACACCATATATTTT.